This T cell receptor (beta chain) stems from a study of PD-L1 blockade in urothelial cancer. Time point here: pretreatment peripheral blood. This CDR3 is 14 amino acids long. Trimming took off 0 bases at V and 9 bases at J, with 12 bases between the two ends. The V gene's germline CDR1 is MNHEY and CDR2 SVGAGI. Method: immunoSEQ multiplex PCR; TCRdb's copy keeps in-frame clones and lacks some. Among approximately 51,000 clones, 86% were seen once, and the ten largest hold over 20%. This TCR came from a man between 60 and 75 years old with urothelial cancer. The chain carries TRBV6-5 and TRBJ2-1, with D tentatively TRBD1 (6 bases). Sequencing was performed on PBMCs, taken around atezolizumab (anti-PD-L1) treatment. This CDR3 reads CASSYSGRGVEQFF. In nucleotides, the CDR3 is TGTGCCAGCAGTTACTCGGGCAGGGGAGTTGAGCAGTTCTTC.